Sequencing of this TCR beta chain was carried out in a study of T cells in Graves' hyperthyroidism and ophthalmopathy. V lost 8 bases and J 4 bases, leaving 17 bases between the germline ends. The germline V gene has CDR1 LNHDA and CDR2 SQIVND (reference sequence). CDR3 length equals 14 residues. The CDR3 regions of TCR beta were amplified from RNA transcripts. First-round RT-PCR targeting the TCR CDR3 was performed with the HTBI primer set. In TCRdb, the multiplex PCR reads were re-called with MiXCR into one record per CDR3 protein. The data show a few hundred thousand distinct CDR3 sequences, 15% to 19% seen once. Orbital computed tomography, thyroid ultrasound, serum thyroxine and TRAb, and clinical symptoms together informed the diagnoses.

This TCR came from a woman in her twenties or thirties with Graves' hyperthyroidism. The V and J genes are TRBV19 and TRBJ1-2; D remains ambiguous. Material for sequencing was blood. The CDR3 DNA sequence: TGTGCCAGTGTCCGGACGGTCAACTCCTATGGCTACACCTTC. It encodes CASVRTVNSYGYTF.